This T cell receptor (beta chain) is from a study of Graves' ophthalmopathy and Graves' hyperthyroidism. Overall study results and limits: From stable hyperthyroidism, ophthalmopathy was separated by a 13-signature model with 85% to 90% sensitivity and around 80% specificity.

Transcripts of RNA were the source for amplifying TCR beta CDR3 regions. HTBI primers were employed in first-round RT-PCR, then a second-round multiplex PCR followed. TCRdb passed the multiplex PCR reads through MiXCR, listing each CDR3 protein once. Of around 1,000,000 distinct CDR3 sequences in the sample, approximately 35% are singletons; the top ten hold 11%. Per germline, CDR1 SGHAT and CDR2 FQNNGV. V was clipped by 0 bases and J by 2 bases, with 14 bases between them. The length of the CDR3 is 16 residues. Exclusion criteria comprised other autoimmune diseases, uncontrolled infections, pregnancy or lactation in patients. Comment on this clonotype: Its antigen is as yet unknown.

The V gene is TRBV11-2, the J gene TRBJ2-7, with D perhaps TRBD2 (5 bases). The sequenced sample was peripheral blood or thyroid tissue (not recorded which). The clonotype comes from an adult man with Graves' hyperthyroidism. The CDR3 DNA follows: TGTGCCAGCAGCTTAGATTATGGGAGAATTCCCTACGAGCAGTACTTC. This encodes CASSLDYGRIPYEQYF. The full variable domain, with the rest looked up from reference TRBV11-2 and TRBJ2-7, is EAGVAQSPRYKIIEKRQSVAFWCNPISGHATLYWYQQILGQGPKLLIQFQNNGVVDDSQLPKDRFSAERLKGVDSTLKIQPAKLEDSAVYLCASSLDYGRIPYEQYFGPGTRLTVT.